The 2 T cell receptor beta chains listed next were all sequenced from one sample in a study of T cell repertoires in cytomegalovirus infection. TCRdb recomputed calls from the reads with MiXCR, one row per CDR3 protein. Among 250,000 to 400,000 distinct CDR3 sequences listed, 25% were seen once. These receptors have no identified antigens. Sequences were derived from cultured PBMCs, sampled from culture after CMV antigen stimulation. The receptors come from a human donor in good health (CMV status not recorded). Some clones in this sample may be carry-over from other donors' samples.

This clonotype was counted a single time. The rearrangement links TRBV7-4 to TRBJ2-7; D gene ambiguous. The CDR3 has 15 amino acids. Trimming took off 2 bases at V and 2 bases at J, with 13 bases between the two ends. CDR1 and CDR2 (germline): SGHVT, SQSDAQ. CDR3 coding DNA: TGTGCCAGCAGCTTACTCGGACCCTTCGCCTACGAGCAGTACTTC. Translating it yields CASSLLGPFAYEQYF.

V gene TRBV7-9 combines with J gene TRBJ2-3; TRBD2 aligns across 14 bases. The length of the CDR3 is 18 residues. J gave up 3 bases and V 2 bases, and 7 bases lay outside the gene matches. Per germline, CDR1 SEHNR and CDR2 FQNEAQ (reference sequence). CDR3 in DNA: TGTGCCAGCAGCTTAAGGCGACTAGCGGGAGGGGAAACAGATACGCAGTATTTT. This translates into CASSLRRLAGGETDTQYF. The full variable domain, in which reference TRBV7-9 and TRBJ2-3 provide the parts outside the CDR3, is DTGVSQNPRHKITKRGQNVTFRCDPISEHNRLYWYRQTLGQGPEFLTYFQNEAQLEKSRLLSDRFSAERPKGSFSTLEIQRTEQGDSAMYLCASSLRRLAGGETDTQYFGPGTRLTVL.